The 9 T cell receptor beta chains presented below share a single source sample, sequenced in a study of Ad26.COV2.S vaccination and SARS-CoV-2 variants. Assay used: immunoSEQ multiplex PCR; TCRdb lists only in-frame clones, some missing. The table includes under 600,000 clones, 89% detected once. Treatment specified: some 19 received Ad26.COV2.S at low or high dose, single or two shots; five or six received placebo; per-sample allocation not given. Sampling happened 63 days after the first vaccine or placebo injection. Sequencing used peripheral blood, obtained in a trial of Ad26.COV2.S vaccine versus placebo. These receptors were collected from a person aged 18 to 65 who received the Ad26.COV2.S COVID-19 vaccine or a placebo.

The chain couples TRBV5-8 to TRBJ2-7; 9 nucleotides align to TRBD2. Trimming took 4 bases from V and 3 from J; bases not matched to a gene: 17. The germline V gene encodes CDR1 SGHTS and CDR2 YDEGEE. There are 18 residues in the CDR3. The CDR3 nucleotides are TGTGCCAGCAGCGCCACATGGCTAGCGGGAATCGGATTCTACGAGCAGTACTTC. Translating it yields CASSATWLAGIGFYEQYF. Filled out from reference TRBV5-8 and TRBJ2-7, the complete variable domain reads EAGVTQSPTHLIKTRGQQATLRCSPISGHTSVYWYQQALGLGLQFLLWYDEGEERNRGNFPPRFSGRQFPNYSSELNVNALELEDSALYLCASSATWLAGIGFYEQYFGPGTRLTVT.

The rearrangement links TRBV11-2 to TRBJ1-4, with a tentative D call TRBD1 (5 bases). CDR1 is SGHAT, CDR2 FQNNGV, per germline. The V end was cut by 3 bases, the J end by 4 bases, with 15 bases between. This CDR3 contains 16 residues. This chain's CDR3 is CASSFGRGANNEKLFF. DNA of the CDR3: TGTGCCAGCAGCTTTGGACGTGGGGCTAATAATGAAAAACTGTTTTTT.

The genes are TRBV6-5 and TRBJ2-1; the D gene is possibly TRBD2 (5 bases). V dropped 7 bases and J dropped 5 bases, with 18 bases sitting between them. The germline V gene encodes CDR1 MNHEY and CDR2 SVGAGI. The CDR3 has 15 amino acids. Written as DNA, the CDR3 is TGTGCCAGCATTGCGGGCGGGCGGTACAACAATGAGCAGTTCTTC. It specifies CASIAGGRYNNEQFF.

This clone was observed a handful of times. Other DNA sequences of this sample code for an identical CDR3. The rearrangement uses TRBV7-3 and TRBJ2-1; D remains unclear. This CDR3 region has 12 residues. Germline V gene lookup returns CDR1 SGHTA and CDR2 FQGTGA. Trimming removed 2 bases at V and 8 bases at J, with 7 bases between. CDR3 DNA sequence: TGTGCCAGCAGCTTATCTAGTGATGAGCAGTTCTTC. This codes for CASSLSSDEQFF.

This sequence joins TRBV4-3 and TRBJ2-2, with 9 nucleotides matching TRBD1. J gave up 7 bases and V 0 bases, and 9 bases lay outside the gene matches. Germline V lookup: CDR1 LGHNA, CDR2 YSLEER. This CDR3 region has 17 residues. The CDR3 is CASSQDPGTGLNGELFF. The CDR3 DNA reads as TGCGCCAGCAGCCAAGATCCGGGGACAGGGTTGAACGGGGAGCTGTTTTTT.

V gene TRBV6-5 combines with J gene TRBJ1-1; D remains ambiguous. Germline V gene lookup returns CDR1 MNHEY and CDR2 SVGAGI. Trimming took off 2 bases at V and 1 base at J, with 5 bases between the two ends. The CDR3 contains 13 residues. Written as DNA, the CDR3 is TGTGCCAGCAGTTACAAAAGGAACACTGAAGCTTTCTTT. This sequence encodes CASSYKRNTEAFF.

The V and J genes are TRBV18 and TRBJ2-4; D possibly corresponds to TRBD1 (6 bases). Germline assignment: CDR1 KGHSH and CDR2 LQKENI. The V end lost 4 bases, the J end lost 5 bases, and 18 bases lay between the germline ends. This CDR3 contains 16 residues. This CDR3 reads CASSRNRQAEQNIQYF. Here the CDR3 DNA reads TGTGCCAGCTCACGAAACCGACAGGCAGAACAAAACATTCAGTACTTC.

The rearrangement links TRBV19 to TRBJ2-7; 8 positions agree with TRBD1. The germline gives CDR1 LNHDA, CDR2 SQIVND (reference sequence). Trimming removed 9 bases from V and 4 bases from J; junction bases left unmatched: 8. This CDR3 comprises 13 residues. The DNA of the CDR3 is TGTGCCAGCCGGGCAGGGGGCGGTTACGAGCAGTACTTC. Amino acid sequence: CASRAGGGYEQYF.

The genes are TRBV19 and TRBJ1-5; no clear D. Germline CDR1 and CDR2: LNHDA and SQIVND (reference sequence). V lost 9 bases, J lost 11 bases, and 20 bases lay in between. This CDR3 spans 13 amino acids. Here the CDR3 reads CASSERRYQSQHF. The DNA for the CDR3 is TGTGCCAGCTCAGAAAGGAGGTATCAATCCCAGCATTTT.